The present entry profiles one TCR beta chain with its context. These data come from a study of blood T cell repertoires in COVID-19. Turning to the study itself: In each case, the material was cDNA or gDNA derived from T cells, B-cell-depleted T cells, or PBMCs.

The CDR3 loop spans 16 amino acids. V lost 5 bases and J 4 bases, leaving 20 bases between the germline ends. Germline V gives CDR1 SGHRS, CDR2 YFSETQ. Per the study methods: The assay estimated nucleated cells by amplifying reference gene primers. The protocol was immunoSEQ multiplex PCR, while the TCRdb copy is restricted to in-frame clones and leaves out a portion. V and J calls plus clone size are reproduced from that table; the DNA served to infer D and trimming. The sample has some 99,000 clones, roughly 86% seen once; the top ten hold roughly 13%. Sequenced sample: peripheral blood. The clonotype originates from a woman aged 60-70 years in a cohort sampled during active or convalescent COVID-19. The V gene is TRBV5-1, the J gene TRBJ2-3; D may be TRBD2 (6 bases). The CDR3 loop reads CASREGASEVSDTQYF. The CDR3 nucleotides read TGCGCCAGCAGGGAGGGCGCTAGCGAAGTCTCAGATACGCAGTATTTT.